This paragraph covers one T cell receptor (beta chain) sequence. This sample was included in a study of T cell changes during pregnancy in multiple sclerosis. Clones were read by immunoSEQ multiplex PCR, and TCRdb kept only the in-frame ones, dropping some. The table lists 90,000 to 120,000 clones, about 92% of them singletons. The germline gives CDR1 KGHSH, CDR2 LQKENI. This CDR3 is 15 amino acids long. V was pared by 3 bases and J by 7 bases, with 16 bases between. The receptor was isolated from a female donor with multiple sclerosis, enrolled in a pregnancy study. The specimen was peripheral blood, collected in the second trimester of pregnancy. This chain links TRBV18 with TRBJ1-5, with D perhaps matching TRBD1 (6 bases). The CDR3 loop is CASSPLTGKGQPQHF. As DNA, the CDR3 is TGTGCCAGCTCACCCCTCACAGGGAAGGGACAGCCCCAGCATTTT.